A selection of T cell receptor beta chains follows, all from one sample in a study of shared clonotypes between healthy human individuals. Using immunoSEQ multiplex PCR, the repertoire was profiled, and TCRdb retains in-frame clones only, with some absent. This sample yields around 700,000 clones, of which 72% are seen a single time; under 2% belongs to the top ten. The sequenced material came from memory CD4+ T cells sorted from blood. The origin of the receptors is a woman in her 30s in good health. Each CDR3 is given with its conserved first and last residue. The D gene is left open where the match is weak. The size entry is marked missing in some rows and otherwise reads once, few, many or a size class.

J gene	V gene	D gene	clone size	CDR3 DNA	CDR3 protein
TRBJ1-4	TRBV30	TRBD1	.	TGTGCCTGGAGCCGGGACAGGGCGGAAAAACTGTTTTTT	CAWSRDRAEKLFF
TRBJ1-4	TRBV4-2	TRBD1	.	TGTGCCAGCAGCCCAGGAGACAGGGACGAAGGAAAACTGTTTTTT	CASSPGDRDEGKLFF
TRBJ2-7	TRBV5-4	.	.	TGTGCCAGCAGCTTTGACAGTAGCTCCTACGAGCAGTACTTC	CASSFDSSSYEQYF
TRBJ2-5	TRBV11-1	.	once	TGTGCCAGCAGCTTTAGCGGAAGCAGGGAGACCCAGTACTTC	CASSFSGSRETQYF
TRBJ2-7	TRBV25-1	.	.	TGTGCCAGCAGGGGTCAGGGCATCCTTGAGCAGTACTTC	CASRGQGILEQYF
TRBJ2-7	TRBV5-1	.	.	TGCGCCAGCAGCTTGGCCGGCGGGACCGTCGACGAGCAGTACTTC	CASSLAGGTVDEQYF
TRBJ2-3	TRBV5-1	.	once	TGCGCCAGCAGCTTGTTCCCCGACACAGATACGCAGTATTTT	CASSLFPDTDTQYF
TRBJ2-1	TRBV18	.	.	TGTGCCAGCTCACCATTGGGGTCAGACAATGAGCAGTTCTTC	CASSPLGSDNEQFF
TRBJ1-2	TRBV7-9	.	.	TGTGCCAGCAGCTTGTGGGGGCGCAGCTATGGCTACACCTTC	CASSLWGRSYGYTF
TRBJ1-1	TRBV18	TRBD1	.	TGTGCCAGCTCCGGAGGACAGGGTCTGGCGAACACTGAAGCTTTCTTT	CASSGGQGLANTEAFF
TRBJ1-5	TRBV2	TRBD1	many	TGTGCCAGCAGTGAAACAGGGGAGACGCCCCAGCATTTT	CASSETGETPQHF
TRBJ1-5	TRBV10-2	.	.	TGCGCCAGCAGTAATACAGCAAATCAGCCCCAGCATTTT	CASSNTANQPQHF
TRBJ2-1	TRBV9	.	.	TGTGCCAGCAGCGTAGGGCAGCCTTACTCCTACAATGAGCAGTTCTTC	CASSVGQPYSYNEQFF
TRBJ1-5	TRBV2	TRBD1	few	TGTGCCAGCAGGGACAGGGTCAATCAGCCCCAGCATTTT	CASRDRVNQPQHF
TRBJ2-7	TRBV6-1	.	.	TGTGCCAGCAGTGAAAGTTGGGAGCACGAGCAGTACTTC	CASSESWEHEQYF
TRBJ2-3	TRBV6-5	TRBD2	many	TGTGCCAGCAGACTAGCGGGAGCCACAGATACGCAGTATTTT	CASRLAGATDTQYF
TRBJ2-1	TRBV29-1	.	.	TGCAGCGTTGTCTGGTACAATGAGCAGTTCTTC	CSVVWYNEQFF
TRBJ2-1	TRBV6-4	TRBD2	many	TGTGCCAGCAGTGGACTAGCGGGAGGCAATGAGCAGTTCTTC	CASSGLAGGNEQFF
TRBJ2-7	TRBV28	TRBD1	.	TGTGCCAGCAGTTTCAGAAAGGGGGCTTACGACGAGCAGTACTTC	CASSFRKGAYDEQYF
TRBJ1-4	TRBV28	.	.	TGTGCCAGCAGCGATAACCGGGTGGGGGCGCGGGAAAAACTGTTTTTT	CASSDNRVGAREKLFF
TRBJ1-1	TRBV7-9	TRBD1	.	TGTGCCAGCAGCTCCAGGGGGGGGGCAGACCACACTGAAGCTTTCTTT	CASSSRGGADHTEAFF
TRBJ2-1	TRBV7-7	TRBD2	.	TGTGCCAGCAGCCCAATAGCGGGAGGGCATGAGCAGTTCTTC	CASSPIAGGHEQFF